These 32 T cell receptor beta chains came from one sample sequenced in a study of blood T cell repertoires in COVID-19. The assay was immunoSEQ multiplex PCR, and TCRdb's table has in-frame clones only and misses some. Seen here are roughly 41,000 clones, more than 75% observed once, and the top ten hold approximately 4.9%. Sequences were obtained from peripheral blood. These receptors were collected from a human donor in a cohort sampled during active COVID-19.

The V gene is TRBV28, the J gene TRBJ2-1, with TRBD1 matching over 9 bases. CDR3 length: 14 amino acids. J was trimmed by 11 bases and V by 5 bases; bases with no gene match: 10. Germline assignment: CDR1 MDHEN and CDR2 SYDVKM. CDR3 region: CASSPQTGGIQQFF. DNA for the CDR3: TGTGCCAGCAGTCCCCAGACAGGGGGAATACAGCAGTTCTTC.

V usage is TRBV14 and J usage is TRBJ1-2; D is perhaps TRBD1 (5 bases). The V end was cut by 0 bases, the J end by 0 bases, with 11 bases between. Germline CDR1 reads SGHDN; CDR2 reads FVKESK. The CDR3 sequence is 16 residues long. This CDR3 reads CASSQDPGMPNYGYTF. The CDR3, as DNA: TGTGCCAGCAGCCAAGATCCAGGGATGCCTAACTATGGCTACACCTTC.

The J gene is TRBJ1-6, the V gene TRBV4-1; 9 nucleotides align to TRBD1. V was pared by 1 base and J by 9 bases, with 7 bases of the junction left unmatched. The CDR3 has 16 amino acids. Germline V gene data show CDR1 as MGHRA and CDR2 as YSYEKL. CDR3 sequence (DNA): TGCGCCAGCAGCCAAGGACCGACAGGGGGGAGTTCACCCCTCCACTTT. This gives the protein CASSQGPTGGSSPLHF.

The V call is TRBV6-6, the J call TRBJ1-1; TRBD1 matches 7 bases. The CDR3 totals 18 residues. The trim removed 5 bases at V and 0 bases at J, leaving 15 bases unmatched. Germline values: CDR1 MNHNY, CDR2 SVGAGI (reference sequence). CDR3 sequence reads: CASSPPGQFPSMNTEAFF. The CDR3 nucleotides are TGTGCCAGCAGTCCTCCGGGACAGTTTCCTTCAATGAACACTGAAGCTTTCTTT.

This chain links TRBV24-1 with TRBJ2-2; TRBD2 aligns across 7 bases. Per the germline V gene, CDR1 is KGHDR and CDR2 is SFDVKD. Trimming took 3 bases from V and 1 from J; bases not matched to a gene: 4. The CDR3 loop spans 16 amino acids. DNA for the CDR3: TGTGCCACCAGTGATAGAGCGGGGTGGAACACCGGGGAGCTGTTTTTT. Translation gives CATSDRAGWNTGELFF.

The V and J genes are TRBV5-1 and TRBJ1-2, with D hard to call. This CDR3 contains 14 residues. Germline CDR1 SGHRS, CDR2 YFSETQ. Trimming removed 1 base at V and 3 bases at J, with 10 bases between. The CDR3 sequence is CASSLSGVDYGYTF. CDR3 nucleotide sequence: TGCGCCAGCAGCTTGTCCGGGGTCGACTATGGCTACACCTTC.

This sequence joins TRBV7-3 and TRBJ1-2; 8 positions agree with TRBD1. V was pared by 1 base and J by 2 bases, with 6 bases of the junction left unmatched. Germline CDR1 reads SGHTA; CDR2 reads FQGTGA. This CDR3 spans 16 amino acids. The CDR3 loop reads CASSLMDREPNYGYTF. CDR3 DNA sequence: TGTGCCAGCAGCTTAATGGACAGGGAGCCGAACTATGGCTACACCTTC.

The chain carries TRBV30 and TRBJ1-2; D unclear. With 4 bases removed from V and 3 bases from J, the gap between germline ends came to 15 bases. This CDR3 comprises 14 residues. The germline V gene encodes CDR1 GTSNPN and CDR2 SVGIG (reference sequence). CDR3: CAWTPGGGDYGYTF. CDR3 bases: TGTGCCTGGACCCCGGGCGGCGGGGACTATGGCTACACCTTC.

The rearrangement uses TRBV5-4 and TRBJ2-7; 8 positions match TRBD2. Germline loops: CDR1 SGHNT, CDR2 YYREEE (reference sequence). The CDR3 runs to 16 residues. Trimming at V came to 0 bases and at J to 0 bases, leaving 5 bases not matched to a gene. CDR3 loop: CASSLGLALSSYEQYF. Here the CDR3 DNA reads TGTGCCAGCAGCTTGGGACTAGCGCTAAGCTCCTACGAGCAGTACTTC.

The rearrangement links TRBV7-9 to TRBJ2-1; weak D call: TRBD1 (7 bases). V was clipped by 4 bases and J by 2 bases, with 15 bases between them. In germline, CDR1 is SEHNR, CDR2 FQNEAQ (reference sequence). The CDR3 runs to 16 residues. The CDR3 DNA sequence: TGTGCCAGCAGCTACGGCGCAGGGGGGACCTACAATGAGCAGTTCTTC. Its protein product is CASSYGAGGTYNEQFF.

CDR3 amino acids: CASSIHKWLAPDNEQFF. The CDR3 nucleotides read TGTGCCAGCAGCATCCACAAATGGCTAGCGCCCGACAATGAGCAGTTCTTC. The chain joins TRBV21-1 to TRBJ2-1; the table calls TRBD2, which could not be checked here. TRBV21-1 is flagged as a pseudogene. There are 17 residues in the CDR3.

V and J are TRBV7-8 and TRBJ1-1; D remains unclear. CDR3 size: 12 residues. With 0 bases removed from V and 11 bases from J, the gap between germline ends came to 10 bases. Germline V gene sequence: CDR1 SGHVS, CDR2 FQNEAQ. This chain's CDR3 is CASSLANREAFF. CDR3 bases: TGTGCCAGCAGCTTAGCGAACAGAGAGGCTTTCTTT.

The V and J genes are TRBV2 and TRBJ2-7; D is possibly TRBD1 (6 bases). The CDR3 sequence is 13 residues long. V lost 2 bases and J 9 bases, leaving 14 bases between the germline ends. CDR1 is SNHLY, CDR2 FYNNEI, per germline. Written as DNA, the CDR3 is TGTGCCAGCAGTGAATTGACAGGAACAGGGCAGTACTTC. This sequence encodes CASSELTGTGQYF.

The chain's CDR3 is CASSLDGRAGGGNEQFF. The CDR3 DNA follows: TGTGCCAGCAGCTTAGACGGACGAGCGGGAGGGGGCAATGAGCAGTTCTTC. This rearrangement joins TRBV7-6 to TRBJ2-1; the match to TRBD2 covers 10 bases. This CDR3 contains 17 residues. Per germline, CDR1 SGHVS and CDR2 FNYEAQ. Losses at the gene ends were 1 base for V and 6 bases for J; bases not matched to a gene: 9.

J is TRBJ1-1 and V is TRBV30, with TRBD1 matching 10 bases. CDR1 is GTSNPN and CDR2 is SVGIG in the germline V gene (reference sequence). Germline trimming cut 3 bases from V and 7 bases from J; bases unmatched to any gene: 11. This CDR3 comprises 15 residues. The CDR3 protein is CAWRGPDRGSGEAFF. CDR3 in DNA: TGTGCCTGGAGGGGACCGGACAGGGGGAGTGGTGAAGCTTTCTTT.

V and J are TRBV6-2 or TRBV6-3 and TRBJ1-1; TRBD1 might be the D (5 bases). The V gene's germline CDR1 is MNHEY and CDR2 SVGEGT. This CDR3 comprises 13 residues. The V and J ends lost 6 bases and 4 bases respectively, with 12 bases between them. CDR3 amino acids: CASSHRQSTEAFF. The DNA for the CDR3 is TGTGCCAGCAGCCACCGACAGTCCACTGAAGCTTTCTTT.

The genes are TRBV30 and TRBJ2-1; 10 nucleotides match TRBD2. The CDR3 length is 15 residues. Germline-derived CDR1 and CDR2 are GTSNPN and SVGIG (reference sequence). After removal of 0 bases from V and 7 bases from J, the junction contained 6 bases not matched to a gene. The CDR3 protein is CAWSVRSSGRNEQFF. In DNA form, the CDR3 reads TGTGCCTGGAGTGTAAGGTCTAGCGGGAGAAATGAGCAGTTCTTC.

The genes are TRBV3-1 (or the pseudogene TRBV3-2) and TRBJ2-7, with D possibly being TRBD2 (6 bases). This CDR3 region has 15 residues. Germline values: CDR1 LGHDT, CDR2 YNNKEL (reference sequence). Between the trimmed V and J ends, which lost 1 base and 2 bases, there was a span of 12 bases. The DNA of the CDR3 is TGTGCCAGCAGCCAAGTATTCGGGGGACCCTACGAGCAGTACTTC. Translated: CASSQVFGGPYEQYF.

V gene TRBV27 combines with J gene TRBJ2-7; 11 nucleotides match TRBD1. The CDR3 extends over 14 amino acids. Germline CDR1 reads MNHEY; CDR2 reads SMNVEV (reference sequence). V shed 5 bases, J shed 3 bases, and the junction held 3 bases outside the gene matches. CDR3 DNA: TGTGCCAGCAGTCCGGGGACAGGGGGCTACGAGCAGTACTTC. Protein sequence: CASSPGTGGYEQYF.

This rearrangement joins TRBV10-1 to TRBJ2-1; 8 bases are a match to TRBD2. The CDR3 is 14 residues long. Germline V gene sequence: CDR1 WNHNN, CDR2 SYGVQD (reference sequence). J was trimmed by 7 bases and V by 2 bases; bases with no gene match: 4. The CDR3 sequence: CASSEVAGGNEQFF. CDR3 nucleotide sequence: TGCGCCAGCAGTGAGGTGGCGGGAGGTAATGAGCAGTTCTTC.

The V and J genes are TRBV7-9 and TRBJ1-2; D might be TRBD1 (6 bases). Deletions cut 6 bases from V and 7 bases from J, with 15 bases between. Germline loops: CDR1 SEHNR, CDR2 FQNEAQ (reference sequence). The CDR3 sequence is 13 residues long. CDR3 amino acids: CASSNSAGAGYTF. DNA of the CDR3: TGTGCCAGCAGTAATTCGGCAGGGGCTGGCTACACCTTC.

This clone appeared once. The CDR3 nucleotides read TGTGCCAGCAGCGTAAAAGGGGCGGCGGGAGGGGCAGATACGCAGTATTTT. Encoded protein: CASSVKGAAGGADTQYF. This chain uses TRBV9 with TRBJ2-3; 9 bases match TRBD2. The ends lost 1 base at V and 4 bases at J; junction bases unmatched: 10. The germline V gene has CDR1 SGDLS and CDR2 YYNGEE. The CDR3 sequence is 17 residues long.

Only one count was recorded for this clone. This chain's CDR3 is CASSVGPPPGYVNGYTF. CDR3 in DNA: TGTGCCAGCAGCGTAGGCCCACCTCCAGGGTACGTGAACGGCTACACCTTC. The gene calls are TRBV9 and TRBJ1-2, with a weak D call TRBD1 (5 bases). CDR3 length equals 17 residues. V lost 0 bases and J 8 bases, leaving 23 bases between the germline ends. Germline V gene sequence: CDR1 SGDLS, CDR2 YYNGEE.

The chain carries TRBV27 and TRBJ2-1; the match to TRBD2 covers 11 bases. Germline V gene data show CDR1 as MNHEY and CDR2 as SMNVEV (reference sequence). Losses at the gene ends were 4 bases for V and 3 bases for J; bases not matched to a gene: 2. There are 15 residues in the CDR3. The CDR3 bases are TGTGCCAGCAGTTCCGGGACTAGCGGCTACAATGAGCAGTTCTTC. The encoded protein is CASSSGTSGYNEQFF.

CDR3: CASSQDSNYGYTF. CDR3 bases: TGTGCCAGCAGCCAAGACTCTAACTATGGCTACACCTTC. The chain has TRBV3-1 (or the pseudogene TRBV3-2) and TRBJ1-2; D remains unclear. Germline V gives CDR1 LGHDT, CDR2 YNNKEL (reference sequence). The CDR3 is 13 residues long. Trimming took off 0 bases at V and 0 bases at J, with 2 bases between the two ends.

The V call is TRBV2, the J call TRBJ1-6; perhaps TRBD1 as D (6 bases). V was trimmed by 6 bases and J by 10 bases, leaving 19 bases between them. Per the germline V gene, CDR1 is SNHLY and CDR2 is FYNNEI. This CDR3 region has 15 residues. The CDR3 protein is CASRGLMGTGSPLHF. In nucleotides, the CDR3 is TGTGCCAGCAGGGGACTAATGGGCACAGGGTCACCCCTCCACTTT.

The rearrangement joins TRBV18 to TRBJ2-3; 11 nucleotides line up with TRBD1. The V gene's germline CDR1 is KGHSH and CDR2 LQKENI. The CDR3 covers 15 residues. The junction had 7 bases not matched to a gene; V was cut back by 6 bases and J by 5 bases. The CDR3 bases are TGTGCCAGCTCGCCTCCGGGACAGGGGGGAGATACGCAGTATTTT. This sequence encodes CASSPPGQGGDTQYF.

The gene calls are TRBV6-5 and TRBJ1-2; D is possibly TRBD1 (6 bases). The CDR3 totals 12 residues. With 8 bases removed from V and 8 bases from J, the gap between germline ends came to 15 bases. CDR1 and CDR2 from the germline V gene are MNHEY and SVGAGI. The CDR3 protein is CASHQQGWGYTF. The CDR3 nucleotides are TGTGCCAGCCATCAACAGGGCTGGGGCTACACCTTC.

J is TRBJ2-5 and V is TRBV19; TRBD2 matches 10 bases. This CDR3 contains 14 residues. Trimming cost V 6 bases and J 5 bases; bases outside gene matches: 6. Germline V lookup: CDR1 LNHDA, CDR2 SQIVND (reference sequence). CDR3 in amino acids: CASSLAGGWETQYF. CDR3 DNA: TGTGCCAGTAGCTTAGCGGGAGGATGGGAGACCCAGTACTTC.

The V call is TRBV7-3, the J call TRBJ1-2; D unresolved. Germline V gives CDR1 SGHTA, CDR2 FQGTGA. V lost 2 bases, J lost 4 bases, and 14 bases lay in between. The CDR3 is made up of 15 amino acids. The CDR3 nucleotides are TGTGCCAGCAGCTTAGATTCCCCGGGTATCTATGGCTACACCTTC. This translates into CASSLDSPGIYGYTF.

The rearrangement uses TRBV19 and TRBJ1-5; 9 bases align to TRBD1. The germline V gene encodes CDR1 LNHDA and CDR2 SQIVND (reference sequence). CDR3 length equals 14 residues. V lost 6 bases, J lost 5 bases, and 5 bases stayed unmatched. The DNA of the CDR3 is TGTGCCAGTAGACCCGGGACAGGGCATCAGCCCCAGCATTTT. Translating it yields CASRPGTGHQPQHF.

The genes are TRBV7-2 and TRBJ1-2; 7 nucleotides line up with TRBD1. V shed 5 bases, J shed 2 bases, and the junction held 8 bases outside the gene matches. Germline V lookup: CDR1 SGHTA, CDR2 FQGNSA. The CDR3 runs to 15 residues. In DNA form, the CDR3 reads TGTGCCAGCAGCCCAGGGGGGCGCCAGAACTATGGCTACACCTTC. It is translated as CASSPGGRQNYGYTF.